The clone carrying this T cell receptor beta chain was recorded at least ten times. This entry belongs to a study of regulatory T cells in long-lasting Graves disease. Relying on iRepertoire HTBI primers and Arm-PCR of CDR3 regions, the team built TCR beta libraries. A single record per CDR3 protein comes from TCRdb applying MiXCR to the multiplex PCR reads. The top ten clones hold approximately 25% of a sample with about 420,000 distinct CDR3 sequences, 20% to 25% of them seen once. CDR3 length equals 15 residues. The V and J ends lost 6 bases and 2 bases, in that order; junction bases with no gene match: 5. Per the germline V gene, CDR1 is SNHLY and CDR2 is FYNNEI. Described time point: persistent/refractory GD, antithyroid drugs over 5 years with positive TRAb. RNA from PBMCs was the source of the TCR library.

The rearrangement uses TRBV2 and TRBJ1-3; 9 bases map to TRBD1. This TCR was sampled from a female donor with Graves disease. This sample comprised peripheral blood mononuclear cells (PBMCs), obtained when the disease was refractory, from a patient treated with antithyroid drugs. The chain's CDR3 is CASSATGGTGNTIYF. The CDR3 bases are TGTGCCAGCAGCGCCACAGGGGGCACTGGAAACACCATATATTTT. The whole variable domain, filled in from reference TRBV2 and TRBJ1-3, reads EPEVTQTPSHQVTQMGQEVILRCVPISNHLYFYWYRQILGQKVEFLVSFYNNEISEKSEIFDDQFSVERPDGSNFTLKIRSTKLEDSAMYFCASSATGGTGNTIYFGEGSWLTVV.